These 8 T cell receptor beta chains came from one sample sequenced in a study of blood T cell repertoires in COVID-19. The method was immunoSEQ multiplex PCR; TCRdb's version includes in-frame clones alone and lacks a portion of them. This table has 35,000 to 40,000 clones, under 90% appearing once. Sequenced material: peripheral blood. These receptors all stem from a man between 65 and 79 years old with acute or convalescent COVID-19.

This CDR3 is CASSLSSGRALNEQFF. CDR3 in DNA: TGTGCCAGCAGCCTCTCTAGCGGGAGGGCCCTAAATGAGCAGTTCTTC. V and J are TRBV7-2 and TRBJ2-1; the match to TRBD2 covers 12 bases. The CDR3 has 16 amino acids. V lost 5 bases and J lost 7; bases outside the gene matches: 9. Germline V gene lookup returns CDR1 SGHTA and CDR2 FQGNSA. The full variable domain, in which reference TRBV7-2 and TRBJ2-1 provide the parts outside the CDR3, is GAGVSQSPSNKVTEKGKDVELRCDPISGHTALYWYRQSLGQGLEFLIYFQGNSAPDKSGLPSDRFSAERTGGSVSTLTIQRTQQEDSAVYLCASSLSSGRALNEQFFGPGTRLTVL.

This CDR3 is CASSSLPEGGYTF. CDR3 DNA sequence: TGTGCCAGCAGCTCGCTCCCGGAGGGAGGCTACACCTTC. This chain uses TRBV7-2 with TRBJ1-2, with no clear D. The CDR3 runs to 13 residues. V was clipped by 4 bases and J by 8 bases, with 14 bases between them. Germline CDR1 is SGHTA and CDR2 is FQGNSA.

In this sample, this clone turned up a few times. The J gene is TRBJ2-7, the V gene TRBV9; D ambiguous. The germline V and J ends were trimmed by 4 bases and 1 base, with 12 bases remaining between them. Germline CDR1 SGDLS, CDR2 YYNGEE. CDR3 length equals 14 residues. Here the CDR3 reads CASSPQTRSYEQYF. The CDR3 DNA sequence: TGTGCCAGCAGCCCGCAGACCAGGTCCTACGAGCAGTACTTC.

The chain uses TRBV5-6 and TRBJ1-6, with TRBD1 matching over 8 bases. Germline V CDR1 and CDR2: SGHDT, YYEEEE. Losses at the gene ends were 0 bases for V and 7 bases for J; bases not matched to a gene: 3. CDR3 length equals 15 residues. The CDR3 here is CASSLGQGLNSPLHF. The CDR3 DNA reads as TGTGCCAGCAGCTTGGGACAGGGGCTAAATTCACCCCTCCACTTT.

The chain uses TRBV11-1 and TRBJ1-1; tentatively, D is TRBD1 (6 bases). V shed 1 base and J shed 1 base, with 10 bases lying between them. Germline V CDR1 and CDR2: SGHAT, FQDESV (reference sequence). This CDR3 region has 15 residues. CDR3 residues: CASSLGQAKNTEAFF. CDR3 in DNA: TGTGCCAGCAGCTTAGGACAGGCTAAGAACACTGAAGCTTTCTTT.

This clone was seen once. The chain links TRBV5-1 to TRBJ2-6; a possible D gene is TRBD1 (5 bases). This CDR3 is built from 15 residues. CDR1 is SGHRS and CDR2 is YFSETQ in the germline V gene. The V gene lost 2 bases and the J gene lost 0 bases, with 6 bases spanning the gap. For the CDR3, the DNA is TGCGCCAGCAGCTTTGGGGCCTCTGGGGCCAACGTCCTGACTTTC. Protein product: CASSFGASGANVLTF.

The gene calls are TRBV27 and TRBJ2-3; 16 bases are a match to TRBD2. From germline, CDR1 is MNHEY and CDR2 SMNVEV (reference sequence). Germline trimming cut 6 bases from V and 4 bases from J; bases unmatched to any gene: 22. The CDR3 has 22 residues. As DNA, the CDR3 is TGTGCCAGCAGACGGGGACTACTTACCGGGACTAGCGGGAGGGGGCTAGCAGATACGCAGTATTTT. It is translated as CASRRGLLTGTSGRGLADTQYF.

The chain links TRBV5-1 to TRBJ2-5; 8 bases map to TRBD1. Germline V CDR1 and CDR2: SGHRS, YFSETQ. The CDR3 runs 14 residues. The V segment lost 4 bases and the J segment 4 bases; nucleotides outside the gene matches: 6. The CDR3 here is CASSPRTGLETQYF. In DNA, the CDR3 is TGCGCCAGCAGCCCAAGGACAGGGCTAGAGACCCAGTACTTC. The entire variable domain, with the rest obtained from reference TRBV5-1 and TRBJ2-5, is as follows: KAGVTQTPRYLIKTRGQQVTLSCSPISGHRSVSWYQQTPGQGLQFLFEYFSETQRNKGNFPGRFSGRQFSNSRSEMNVSTLELGDSALYLCASSPRTGLETQYFGPGTRLLVL.